The 7 T cell receptor beta chains below all came from one sample that was sequenced in a study of T cell repertoires in cytomegalovirus infection. No antigen has been assigned to these receptors. TCRdb independently ran MiXCR on the reads; one entry per CDR3 protein. The sample lists approximately 300,000 distinct CDR3 sequences, around a quarter occurring once. This specimen consisted of cultured PBMCs, obtained from culture after CMV antigen stimulation. These receptors were collected from a human donor in good health (CMV status not recorded). Some clones in this sample may be carry-over from other donors' samples.

This clonotype was picked up many times. The chain carries TRBV7-2 and TRBJ2-7; perhaps D is TRBD1 or TRBD2 (5 bases each). This CDR3 is built from 12 residues. Germline V CDR1 and CDR2: SGHTA, FQGNSA. Trimming took off 4 bases at V and 11 bases at J, with 15 bases between the two ends. The CDR3 DNA follows: TGTGCCAGCAGCTCATCCTTGGGGCGGGAGTACTTC. Protein product: CASSSSLGREYF.

This clonotype has at least ten counts. The chain joins TRBV7-8 to TRBJ2-5; D unclear. This CDR3 is built from 13 residues. Germline assignment: CDR1 SGHVS and CDR2 FQNEAQ. V lost 5 bases and J lost 4, with 11 bases in between. CDR3 coding DNA: TGTGCCAGCAGCCCTCGATTGGGAGAGACCCAGTACTTC. Its translation: CASSPRLGETQYF.

Only a few counts were recorded for this clonotype. The rearrangement links TRBV28 to TRBJ1-1, with no clear D. V was shortened by 6 bases and J by 1 base, with 9 bases between the two germline ends. Germline CDR1 and CDR2: MDHEN and SYDVKM. There are 13 residues in the CDR3. The CDR3 region has the DNA TGTGCCAGCAGCCAATCAACGAACACTGAAGCTTTCTTT. It translates to CASSQSTNTEAFF.

J is TRBJ2-7 and V is TRBV11-2, with a possible D match to TRBD1 (5 bases). Deletions cut 4 bases from V and 0 bases from J, with 16 bases between. This CDR3 has 16 amino acids. Germline assignment: CDR1 SGHAT and CDR2 FQNNGV. In DNA form, the CDR3 reads TGTGCCAGCAGCTCCAGGGTCGGCGGTAGCTCCTACGAGCAGTACTTC. It codes for CASSSRVGGSSYEQYF.

This clonotype was seen many times. V gene TRBV7-8 combines with J gene TRBJ1-6; TRBD1 aligns across 7 bases. Trimming took 1 base from V and 14 from J; bases not matched to a gene: 5. CDR3 length equals 13 residues. Germline loops: CDR1 SGHVS, CDR2 FQNEAQ. The CDR3 loop reads CASSLEGARTLHF. The CDR3 DNA sequence: TGTGCCAGCAGCTTAGAGGGGGCCAGGACCCTCCACTTT.

The table lists this clonotype with a few counts. This chain connects TRBV6-5 to TRBJ2-3, with D possibly being TRBD2 (5 bases). Germline V lookup: CDR1 MNHEY, CDR2 SVGAGI. V lost 4 bases and J lost 1, with 12 bases in between. The length of the CDR3 is 15 residues. CDR3 loop: CASSSLGRGTDTQYF. CDR3 nucleotide sequence: TGTGCCAGCAGTTCCCTAGGGAGAGGCACAGATACGCAGTATTTT.

Of note for this clonotype: A much larger clonotype is one base distant, so this may be a read error. The chain carries TRBV7-2 and TRBJ2-1; tentative D call: TRBD2 (7 bases). Deletions cut 5 bases from V and 5 bases from J, with 16 bases between. Germline CDR1 and CDR2: SGHTA and FQGNSA. The CDR3 totals 15 residues. The CDR3 protein is CASSRQGGGHNEQFF. CDR3 DNA sequence: TGTGCCAGCAGCCGCCAAGGGGGAGGGCACAATGAGCAGTTCTTC.